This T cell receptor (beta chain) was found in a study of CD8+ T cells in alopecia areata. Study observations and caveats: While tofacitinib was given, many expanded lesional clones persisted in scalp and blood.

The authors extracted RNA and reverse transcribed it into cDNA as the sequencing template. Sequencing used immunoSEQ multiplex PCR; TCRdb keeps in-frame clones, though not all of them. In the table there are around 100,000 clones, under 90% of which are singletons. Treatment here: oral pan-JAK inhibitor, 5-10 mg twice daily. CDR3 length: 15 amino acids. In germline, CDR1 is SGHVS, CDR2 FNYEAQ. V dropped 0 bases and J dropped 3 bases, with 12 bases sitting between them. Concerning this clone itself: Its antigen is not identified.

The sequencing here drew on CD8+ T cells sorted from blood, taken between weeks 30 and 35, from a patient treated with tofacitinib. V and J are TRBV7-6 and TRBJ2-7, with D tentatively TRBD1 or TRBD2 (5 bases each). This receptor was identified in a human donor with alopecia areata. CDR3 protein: CASSLAGTADYEQYF. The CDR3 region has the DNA TGTGCCAGCAGCTTAGCCGGGACCGCTGACTACGAGCAGTACTTC.